Listed here are 16 T cell receptor beta chains from one sample, sequenced in a study of Graves' ophthalmopathy and Graves' hyperthyroidism. RNA transcripts were the source from which TCR beta CDR3 regions were amplified. An initial RT-PCR round employing HTBI primers preceded a second-round multiplex PCR. One entry per CDR3 protein, called by TCRdb with MiXCR from the multiplex PCR reads. The table shows nearly 400,000 distinct CDR3 sequences, with about 17% occurring only once. Sequenced input: peripheral blood. The origin of the receptors is a woman aged 18-29 years with Graves' ophthalmopathy.

This clonotype was observed at least ten times. One end of the junction varies from germline; a read error may be responsible. This chain links TRBV20-1 with TRBJ2-7; tentatively, D is TRBD1 (5 bases). This CDR3 has 12 amino acids. Germline V CDR1 and CDR2: DFQATT, SNEGSKA (reference sequence). CDR3 sequence (DNA): TGCAGTGCTAGTTTACAGGCCTACGGGCAGTACTTC. This encodes CSASLQAYGQYF.

At least ten counts were recorded for this clonotype. V and J are TRBV7-2 and TRBJ2-7, with D perhaps TRBD1 or TRBD2 (6 bases each). The CDR3 has 15 amino acids. From germline, CDR1 is SGHTA and CDR2 FQGNSA. V lost 8 bases and J lost 5, with 22 bases in between. The CDR3 sequence is CASVGGRAPEDEQYF. DNA for the CDR3: TGTGCCAGCGTGGGGGGCCGGGCCCCCGAGGACGAGCAGTACTTC.

This clonotype occurred many times. The V and J genes are TRBV7-2 and TRBJ2-7; unclear D gene. V shed 1 base and J shed 3 bases, with 10 bases lying between them. From germline, CDR1 is SGHTA and CDR2 FQGNSA. This CDR3 comprises 14 residues. CDR3 loop: CASSLVHSFYEQYF. As DNA, the CDR3 is TGTGCCAGCAGCTTAGTCCACAGCTTCTACGAGCAGTACTTC.

The table lists this clonotype with a few counts. The rearrangement joins TRBV29-1 to TRBJ2-2, with 8 bases identical to TRBD1. The CDR3 contains 12 residues. Germline CDR1 reads SQVTM; CDR2 reads ANQGSEA. V gave up 6 bases and J gave up 6 bases; unmatched junction bases: 3. The DNA of the CDR3 is TGCAGCGTCCAGACAGGGGCCGGGGAGCTGTTTTTT. Amino acids: CSVQTGAGELFF.

This clonotype was seen ten or more times. The chain links TRBV12-3 or TRBV12-4 to TRBJ1-2; D is unresolved. CDR3 size: 14 residues. Trimming stripped 3 bases from V and 5 bases from J, with 13 bases between. CDR3 sequence (DNA): TGTGCCAGCAGTTTCGGACGGAAACTGTATGGCTACACCTTC. It codes for CASSFGRKLYGYTF.

This clonotype has at least ten counts. V usage is TRBV5-1 and J usage is TRBJ2-7; TRBD2 agrees at 8 bases. Losses at the gene ends were 4 bases for V and 6 bases for J; bases not matched to a gene: 12. The CDR3 has 15 amino acids. Germline V lookup: CDR1 SGHRS, CDR2 YFSETQ. For the CDR3, the DNA is TGCGCCAGCAGCCACACTAGCGGCTGGGCGCTCGAGCAGTACTTC. It specifies CASSHTSGWALEQYF.

This clonotype was recorded at least ten times. The chain uses TRBV7-2 and TRBJ1-2, with a weak D call TRBD1 (5 bases). The V end was cut by 1 base, the J end by 8 bases, with 14 bases between. Germline loops: CDR1 SGHTA, CDR2 FQGNSA. This CDR3 has 14 residues. CDR3 region: CASSLEGLGSGYTF. The CDR3 DNA follows: TGTGCCAGCAGCTTAGAGGGACTAGGGAGCGGCTACACCTTC. Filled out from reference TRBV7-2 and TRBJ1-2, the complete variable domain reads GAGVSQSPSNKVTEKGKDVELRCDPISGHTALYWYRQSLGQGLEFLIYFQGNSAPDKSGLPSDRFSAERTGGSVSTLTIQRTQQEDSAVYLCASSLEGLGSGYTFGSGTRLTVV.

This clonotype has a count of ten or more. V and J are TRBV12-3 or TRBV12-4 and TRBJ2-7; D is undetermined. The CDR3 contains 14 residues. Deletions cut 1 base from V and 3 bases from J, with 10 bases between. The CDR3 spells CASSLGRHDYEQYF. CDR3 sequence (DNA): TGTGCCAGCAGTTTAGGGAGACATGACTACGAGCAGTACTTC.

This clonotype has a count of ten or more. V and J are TRBV6-2 or TRBV6-3 and TRBJ1-2; D unclear. CDR3 size: 13 residues. Germline V gene data show CDR1 as MNHEY and CDR2 as SVGEGT. With 2 bases removed from V and 7 bases from J, the gap between germline ends came to 11 bases. Here the CDR3 DNA reads TGTGCCAGCAGTTACCAACGTCACGCTGGCTACACCTTC. Its translation: CASSYQRHAGYTF.

The chain uses TRBV20-1 and TRBJ2-7; TRBD1 might be the D (6 bases). CDR1 is DFQATT, CDR2 SNEGSKA, per germline (reference sequence). Trimming pared 3 bases from V and 4 bases from J, leaving 16 bases between. This CDR3 has 14 residues. CDR3 amino acids: CSASKGQLSYEQYF. For the CDR3, the DNA is TGCAGTGCTAGTAAGGGACAACTTAGTTACGAGCAGTACTTC.

This clonotype came up many times. The rearrangement links TRBV19 to TRBJ1-1, with TRBD1 matching 7 bases. Trimming cost V 5 bases and J 5 bases; bases outside gene matches: 11. This CDR3 region has 15 residues. Germline V CDR1 and CDR2: LNHDA, SQIVND (reference sequence). The CDR3 bases are TGTGCCAGTAGTTTCGCAGGGGGGAGTGGGACTGAAGCTTTCTTT. Translating it yields CASSFAGGSGTEAFF.

This clonotype turned up a few times. The V call is TRBV20-1, the J call TRBJ1-1; maybe TRBD1 (6 bases). V lost 6 bases to trimming and J lost 0 bases, with 14 bases between them. CDR1 is DFQATT, CDR2 SNEGSKA, per germline (reference sequence). The CDR3 runs 14 residues. The CDR3 DNA reads as TGCAGTGCGCCCGACGGACAGTTGAACACTGAAGCTTTCTTT. Translated: CSAPDGQLNTEAFF.

This clonotype was recorded a few times. As DNA, the CDR3 is TGTGCCAGCAGACAGGGGGATCCCTACGAGCAGTACTTC. It translates to CASRQGDPYEQYF. The chain has TRBV6-1 and TRBJ2-7; 8 positions agree with TRBD1. Germline values: CDR1 MNHNS, CDR2 SASEGT. The J segment lost 2 bases and the V segment lost 6 bases, leaving 3 bases of the junction unmatched. The CDR3 length is 13 residues.

This clonotype was observed at least ten times. The gene calls are TRBV20-1 and TRBJ2-5; D unclear. Trimming left V 8 bases short and J 4 bases short, with 17 bases between. Germline values: CDR1 DFQATT, CDR2 SNEGSKA (reference sequence). This CDR3 contains 13 residues. The CDR3 spells CSPFTGSLETQYF. The CDR3 DNA follows: TGCAGTCCCTTCACCGGGTCGTTAGAGACCCAGTACTTC.

This clonotype has at least ten counts. V and J are TRBV6-5 and TRBJ2-5, with TRBD1 matching 10 bases. Germline V gene lookup returns CDR1 MNHEY and CDR2 SVGAGI. The CDR3 contains 15 residues. The ends lost 3 bases at V and 5 bases at J; junction bases unmatched: 6. The CDR3 region has the DNA TGTGCCAGCAGTTATCCGGGACAGGGGTTGGAGACCCAGTACTTC. Protein sequence: CASSYPGQGLETQYF.

This clonotype has ten or more counts. The chain couples TRBV6-1 to TRBJ1-1, with D unresolved. The V gene lost 8 bases and the J gene lost 1 base, with 17 bases spanning the gap. Germline CDR1 is MNHNS and CDR2 is SASEGT. The CDR3 has 15 residues. The CDR3 nucleotides are TGTGCCAGCTTGGACCTGGAGATGGGGAACACTGAAGCTTTCTTT. Translation: CASLDLEMGNTEAFF.